The subject of this entry is one TCR beta chain. Its specificity is unknown. The germline gives CDR1 SGHNT, CDR2 YYREEE (reference sequence). Losses at the gene ends were 4 bases for V and 1 base for J; bases not matched to a gene: 4. The CDR3 totals 15 residues. Sequencing used immunoSEQ multiplex PCR; TCRdb keeps in-frame clones, though not all of them. This sample carries 90,000 to 150,000 clones, roughly nine tenths of them seen once, and the ten largest clones take roughly 0.63%. The data stem from a study of Tregs in tolerant kidney transplant recipients. Study results and limitations: Few patients were studied, so findings need validation in larger groups. The most relevant donor-specific Treg TCRbeta repertoire apparently came from expansion with activated donor B cells.

The V call is TRBV5-4, the J call TRBJ2-7, with 11 bases matching TRBD2. The origin of this receptor is a human donor in good health. The sample was CD4+ T cells from blood. As DNA, the CDR3 is TGTGCCAGCAGCCACGGGACTAGCGGTTCCTACGAGCAGTACTTC. This encodes CASSHGTSGSYEQYF.